This T cell receptor beta chain appears in the sequencing data of a study of cytomegalovirus exposure and HLA in healthy donors. Whole-study results and caveats: An analysis was carried out later, and it reportedly showed fewer N-insertions in an Asian-associated ancestry cluster than the roughly 700-donor mean.

With regard to this clone: The antigen is not known.

CDR1 is SNHLY, CDR2 FYNNEI, per germline. The CDR3 covers 14 residues. V dropped 4 bases and J dropped 3; count of bases not matched to a gene: 3. Use of 60 Vbeta and 13 Jbeta primers characterized the PCR. Using immunoSEQ multiplex PCR, the repertoire was profiled, and TCRdb retains in-frame clones only, with some absent. Of 180,000 or so clones listed, over 70% are singletons. Material: PBMCs. This chain uses TRBV2 with TRBJ2-3, with 8 positions matching TRBD2. The sequence derives from a man between 18 and 29 years old in good health and CMV-seronegative. DNA of the CDR3: TGTGCCAGCAGTGTAACGGGGGGGACAGATACGCAGTATTTT. It encodes CASSVTGGTDTQYF.